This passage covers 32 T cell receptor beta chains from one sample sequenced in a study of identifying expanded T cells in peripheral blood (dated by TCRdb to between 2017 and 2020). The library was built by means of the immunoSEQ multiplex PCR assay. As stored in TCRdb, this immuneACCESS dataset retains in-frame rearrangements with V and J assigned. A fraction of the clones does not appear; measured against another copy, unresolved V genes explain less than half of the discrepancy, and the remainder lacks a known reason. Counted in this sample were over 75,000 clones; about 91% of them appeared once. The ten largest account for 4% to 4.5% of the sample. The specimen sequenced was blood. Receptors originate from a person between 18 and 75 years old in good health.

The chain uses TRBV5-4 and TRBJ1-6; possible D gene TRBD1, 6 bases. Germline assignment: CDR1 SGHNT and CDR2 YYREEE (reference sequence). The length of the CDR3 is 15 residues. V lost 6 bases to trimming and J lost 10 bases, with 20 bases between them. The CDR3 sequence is CASTRSPGGNSPLHF. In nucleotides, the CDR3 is TGTGCCAGCACCCGTTCCCCCGGGGGCAACTCACCCCTCCACTTT.

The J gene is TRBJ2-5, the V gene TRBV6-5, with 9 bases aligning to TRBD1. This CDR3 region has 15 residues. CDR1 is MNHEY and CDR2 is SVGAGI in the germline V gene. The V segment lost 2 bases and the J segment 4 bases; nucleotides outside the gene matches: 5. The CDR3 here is CASSYQTGGGETQYF. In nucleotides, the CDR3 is TGTGCCAGCAGTTACCAGACAGGGGGAGGAGAGACCCAGTACTTC.

CDR3 sequence: CASSRDTTNIQYF. The CDR3 coding sequence is TGTGCCAGCAGTCGGGACACAACAAACATTCAGTACTTC. The rearrangement joins TRBV7-3 to TRBJ2-4; D is possibly TRBD1 (6 bases). The CDR3 is made up of 13 amino acids. Between the trimmed V and J ends, which lost 6 bases and 6 bases, there was a span of 12 bases. The V gene's germline CDR1 is SGHTA and CDR2 FQGTGA. Variable domain in full (rest from reference TRBV7-3 and TRBJ2-4): GAGVSQTPSNKVTEKGKYVELRCDPISGHTALYWYRQSLGQGPEFLIYFQGTGAADDSGLPNDRFFAVRPEGSVSTLKIQRTERGDSAVYLCASSRDTTNIQYFGAGTRLSVL.

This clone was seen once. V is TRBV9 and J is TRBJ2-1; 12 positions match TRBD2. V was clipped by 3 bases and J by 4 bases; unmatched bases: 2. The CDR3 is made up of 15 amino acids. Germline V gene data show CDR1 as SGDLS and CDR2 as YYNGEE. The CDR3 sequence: CASSETSGRYNEQFF. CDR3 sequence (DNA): TGTGCCAGCAGCGAGACTAGCGGGAGATACAATGAGCAGTTCTTC.

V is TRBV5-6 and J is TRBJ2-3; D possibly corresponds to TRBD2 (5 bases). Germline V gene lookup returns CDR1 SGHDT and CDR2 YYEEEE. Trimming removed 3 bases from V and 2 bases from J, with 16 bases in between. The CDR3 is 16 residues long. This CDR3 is CASSSTAPDFTDTQYF. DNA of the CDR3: TGTGCCAGCAGCTCCACCGCCCCGGACTTCACAGATACGCAGTATTTT. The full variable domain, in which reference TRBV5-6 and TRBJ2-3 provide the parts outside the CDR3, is DAGVTQSPTHLIKTRGQQVTLRCSPKSGHDTVSWYQQALGQGPQFIFQYYEEEERQRGNFPDRFSGHQFPNYSSELNVNALLLGDSALYLCASSSTAPDFTDTQYFGPGTRLTVL.

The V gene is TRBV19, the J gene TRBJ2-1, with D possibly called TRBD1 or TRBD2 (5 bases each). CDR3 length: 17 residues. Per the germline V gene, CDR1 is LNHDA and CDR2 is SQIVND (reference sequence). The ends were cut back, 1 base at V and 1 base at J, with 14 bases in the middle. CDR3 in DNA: TGTGCCAGTAGTATAGCGGGACGGAGGAGGTCCTACAATGAGCAGTTCTTC. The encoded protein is CASSIAGRRRSYNEQFF. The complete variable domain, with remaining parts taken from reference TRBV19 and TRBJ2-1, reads DGGITQSPKYLFRKEGQNVTLSCEQNLNHDAMYWYRQDPGQGLRLIYYSQIVNDFQKGDIAEGYSVSREKKESFPLTVTSAQKNPTAFYLCASSIAGRRRSYNEQFFGPGTRLTVL.

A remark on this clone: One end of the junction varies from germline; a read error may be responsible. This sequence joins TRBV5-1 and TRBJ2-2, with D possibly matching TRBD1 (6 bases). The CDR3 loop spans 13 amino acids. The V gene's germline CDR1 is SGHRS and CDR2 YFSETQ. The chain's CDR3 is CASSYGDTRELFF. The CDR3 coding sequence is TGCGCCAGCAGCTACGGGGACACCAGGGAGCTGTTTTTT.

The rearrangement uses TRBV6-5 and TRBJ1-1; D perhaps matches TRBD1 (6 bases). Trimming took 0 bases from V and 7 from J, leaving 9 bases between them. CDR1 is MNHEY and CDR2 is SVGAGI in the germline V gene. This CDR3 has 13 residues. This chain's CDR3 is CASSYSGGGEAFF. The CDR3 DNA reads TGTGCCAGCAGTTACTCCGGAGGGGGTGAAGCTTTCTTT.

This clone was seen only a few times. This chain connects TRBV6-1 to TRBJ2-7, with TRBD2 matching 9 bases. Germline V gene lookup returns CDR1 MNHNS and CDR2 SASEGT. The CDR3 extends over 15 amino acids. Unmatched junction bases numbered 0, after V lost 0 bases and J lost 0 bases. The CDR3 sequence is CASSEASGGSYEQYF. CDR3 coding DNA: TGTGCCAGCAGTGAAGCTAGCGGGGGCTCCTACGAGCAGTACTTC.

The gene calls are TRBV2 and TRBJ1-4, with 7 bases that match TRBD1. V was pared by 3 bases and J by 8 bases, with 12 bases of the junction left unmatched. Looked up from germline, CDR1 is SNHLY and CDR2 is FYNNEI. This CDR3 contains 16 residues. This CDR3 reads CASSDSKTGTREKLFF. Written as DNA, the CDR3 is TGTGCCAGCAGTGATAGCAAGACAGGGACCCGCGAAAAACTGTTTTTT.

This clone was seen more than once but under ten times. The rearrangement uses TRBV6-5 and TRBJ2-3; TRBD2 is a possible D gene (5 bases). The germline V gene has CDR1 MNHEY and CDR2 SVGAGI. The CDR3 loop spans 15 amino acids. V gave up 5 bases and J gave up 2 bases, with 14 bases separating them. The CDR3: CASSTGLQHTDTQYF. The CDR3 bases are TGTGCCAGCAGTACCGGACTGCAGCACACAGATACGCAGTATTTT.

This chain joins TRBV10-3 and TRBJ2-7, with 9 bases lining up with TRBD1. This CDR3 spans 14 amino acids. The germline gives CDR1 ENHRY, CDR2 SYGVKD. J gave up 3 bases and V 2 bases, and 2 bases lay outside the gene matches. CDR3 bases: TGTGCCATCAGTGAGAGGACAGGGGACTACGAGCAGTACTTC. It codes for CAISERTGDYEQYF.

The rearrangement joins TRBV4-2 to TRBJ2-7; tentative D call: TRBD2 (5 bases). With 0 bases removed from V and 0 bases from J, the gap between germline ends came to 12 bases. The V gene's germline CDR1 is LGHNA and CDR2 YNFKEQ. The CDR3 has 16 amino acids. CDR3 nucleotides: TGTGCCAGCAGCCAAGATCCCGCCAGCGGCTCCTACGAGCAGTACTTC. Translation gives CASSQDPASGSYEQYF.

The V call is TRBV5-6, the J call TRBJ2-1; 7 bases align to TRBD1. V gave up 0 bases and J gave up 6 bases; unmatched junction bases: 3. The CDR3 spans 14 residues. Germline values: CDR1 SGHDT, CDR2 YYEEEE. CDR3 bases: TGTGCCAGCAGCTTGGGCACAGGGGTCAATGAGCAGTTCTTC. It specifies CASSLGTGVNEQFF. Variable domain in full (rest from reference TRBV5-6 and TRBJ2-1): DAGVTQSPTHLIKTRGQQVTLRCSPKSGHDTVSWYQQALGQGPQFIFQYYEEEERQRGNFPDRFSGHQFPNYSSELNVNALLLGDSALYLCASSLGTGVNEQFFGPGTRLTVL.

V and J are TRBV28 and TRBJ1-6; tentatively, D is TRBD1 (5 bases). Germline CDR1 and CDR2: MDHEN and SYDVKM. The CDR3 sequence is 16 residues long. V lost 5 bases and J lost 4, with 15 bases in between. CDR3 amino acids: CASSNRRDGYNSPLHF. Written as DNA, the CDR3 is TGTGCCAGCAGTAACCGCCGGGACGGATATAATTCACCCCTCCACTTT.

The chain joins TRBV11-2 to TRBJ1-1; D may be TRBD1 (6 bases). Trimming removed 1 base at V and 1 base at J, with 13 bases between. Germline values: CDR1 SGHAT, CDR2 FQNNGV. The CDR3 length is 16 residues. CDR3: CASSLAIDRRNTEAFF. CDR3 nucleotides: TGTGCCAGCAGCTTAGCGATAGACAGGCGGAACACTGAAGCTTTCTTT.

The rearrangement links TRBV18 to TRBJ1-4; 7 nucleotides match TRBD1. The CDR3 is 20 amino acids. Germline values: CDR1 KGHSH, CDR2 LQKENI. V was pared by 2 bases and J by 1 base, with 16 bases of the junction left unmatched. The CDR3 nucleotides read TGTGCCAGCTCACCATCTCAGAACAGGGGAAGGGGGCAAACTAATGAAAAACTGTTTTTT. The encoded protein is CASSPSQNRGRGQTNEKLFF.

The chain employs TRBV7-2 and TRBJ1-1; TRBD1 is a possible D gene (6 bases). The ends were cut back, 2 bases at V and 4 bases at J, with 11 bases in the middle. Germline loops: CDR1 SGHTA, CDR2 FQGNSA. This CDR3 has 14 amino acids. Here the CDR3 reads CASSLSGVGTEAFF. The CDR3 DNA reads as TGTGCCAGCAGCTTATCAGGGGTGGGCACTGAAGCTTTCTTT.

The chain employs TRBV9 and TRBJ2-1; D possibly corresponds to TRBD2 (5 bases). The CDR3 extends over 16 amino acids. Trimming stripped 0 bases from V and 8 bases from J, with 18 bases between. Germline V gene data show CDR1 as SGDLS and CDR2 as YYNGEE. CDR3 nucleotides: TGTGCCAGCAGCGTAGTACCTGCACCGGGGATGGATGAGCAGTTCTTC. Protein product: CASSVVPAPGMDEQFF.

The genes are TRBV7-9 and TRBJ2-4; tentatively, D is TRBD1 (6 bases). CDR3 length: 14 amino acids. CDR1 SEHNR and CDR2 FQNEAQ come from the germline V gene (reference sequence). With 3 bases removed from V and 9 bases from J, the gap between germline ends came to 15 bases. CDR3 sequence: CASSFSQGKSIQYF. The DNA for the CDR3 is TGTGCCAGCAGCTTTTCTCAGGGGAAGAGCATTCAGTACTTC.

Here the CDR3 reads CASSDSQGGNQPQHF. CDR3 nucleotides: TGTGCCAGCAGTGATTCACAGGGGGGCAATCAGCCCCAGCATTTT. The V gene is TRBV2, the J gene TRBJ1-5; TRBD1 matches 8 bases. The CDR3 spans 15 residues. Germline loops: CDR1 SNHLY, CDR2 FYNNEI. Trimming took 3 bases from V and 2 from J; bases not matched to a gene: 3.

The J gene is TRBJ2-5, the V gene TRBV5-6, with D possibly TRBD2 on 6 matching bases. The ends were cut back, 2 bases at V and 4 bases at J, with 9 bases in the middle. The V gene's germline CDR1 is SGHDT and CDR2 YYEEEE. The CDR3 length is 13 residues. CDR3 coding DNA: TGTGCCAGCAGCTTTCCGCGGGGAGAGACCCAGTACTTC. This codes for CASSFPRGETQYF.

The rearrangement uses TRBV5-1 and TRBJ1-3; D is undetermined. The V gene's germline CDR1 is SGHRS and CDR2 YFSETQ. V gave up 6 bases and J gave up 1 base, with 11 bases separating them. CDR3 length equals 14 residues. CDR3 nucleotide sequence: TGCGCCAGCAAATCATCGGGGTCTGGAAACACCATATATTTT. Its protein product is CASKSSGSGNTIYF.

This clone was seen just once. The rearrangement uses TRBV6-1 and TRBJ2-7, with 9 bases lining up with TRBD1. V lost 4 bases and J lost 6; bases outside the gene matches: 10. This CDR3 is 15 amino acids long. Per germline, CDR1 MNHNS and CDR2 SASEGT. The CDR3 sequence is CASSAWGDRASEQYF. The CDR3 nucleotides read TGTGCCAGCAGTGCATGGGGGGACAGGGCAAGCGAGCAGTACTTC.

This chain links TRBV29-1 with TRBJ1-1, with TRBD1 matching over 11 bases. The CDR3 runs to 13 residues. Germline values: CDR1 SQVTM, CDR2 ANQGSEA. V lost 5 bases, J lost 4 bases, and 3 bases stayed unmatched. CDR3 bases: TGCAGCGTTCGGACAGGGGGCGCCACTGAAGCTTTCTTT. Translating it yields CSVRTGGATEAFF.

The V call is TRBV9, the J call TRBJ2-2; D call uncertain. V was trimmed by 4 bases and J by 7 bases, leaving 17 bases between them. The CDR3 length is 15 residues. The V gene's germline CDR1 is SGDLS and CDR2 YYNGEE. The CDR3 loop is CASSSRLGTGGELFF. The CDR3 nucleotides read TGTGCCAGCAGCTCCCGTCTGGGCACCGGCGGGGAGCTGTTTTTT.

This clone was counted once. This chain's CDR3 is CASSIAGGVTDTQYF. The CDR3 DNA reads TGTGCCAGTAGTATAGCGGGGGGGGTCACAGATACGCAGTATTTT. This sequence joins TRBV19 and TRBJ2-3, with 8 bases aligning to TRBD2. J was trimmed by 2 bases and V by 1 base; bases with no gene match: 2. Germline V lookup: CDR1 LNHDA, CDR2 SQIVND (reference sequence). This CDR3 region has 15 residues.

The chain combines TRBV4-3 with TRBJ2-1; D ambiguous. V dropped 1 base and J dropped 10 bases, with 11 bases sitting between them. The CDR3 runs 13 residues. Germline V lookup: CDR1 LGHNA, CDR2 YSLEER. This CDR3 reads CASSQGMVGEQFF. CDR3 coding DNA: TGCGCCAGCAGCCAAGGTATGGTAGGCGAGCAGTTCTTC.

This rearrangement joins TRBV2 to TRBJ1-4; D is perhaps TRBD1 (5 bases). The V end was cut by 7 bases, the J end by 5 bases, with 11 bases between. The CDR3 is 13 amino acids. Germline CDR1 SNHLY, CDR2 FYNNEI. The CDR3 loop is CASNYRDNEKLFF. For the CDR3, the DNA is TGTGCCAGCAATTACCGGGACAATGAAAAACTGTTTTTT. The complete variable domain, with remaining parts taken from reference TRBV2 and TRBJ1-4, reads EPEVTQTPSHQVTQMGQEVILRCVPISNHLYFYWYRQILGQKVEFLVSFYNNEISEKSEIFDDQFSVERPDGSNFTLKIRSTKLEDSAMYFCASNYRDNEKLFFGSGTQLSVL.

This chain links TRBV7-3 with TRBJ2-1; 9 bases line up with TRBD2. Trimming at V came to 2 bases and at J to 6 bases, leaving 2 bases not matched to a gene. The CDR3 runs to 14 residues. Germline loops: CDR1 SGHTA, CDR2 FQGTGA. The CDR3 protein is CASSLAGGSNEQFF. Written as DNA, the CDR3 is TGTGCCAGCAGCTTAGCGGGGGGGTCCAATGAGCAGTTCTTC.

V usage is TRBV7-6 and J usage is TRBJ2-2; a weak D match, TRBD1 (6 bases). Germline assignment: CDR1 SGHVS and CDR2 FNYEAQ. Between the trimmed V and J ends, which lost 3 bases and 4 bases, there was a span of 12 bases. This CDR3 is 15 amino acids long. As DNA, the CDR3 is TGTGCCAGCAGCTTTACAGGGACGGGCACCGGGGAGCTGTTTTTT. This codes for CASSFTGTGTGELFF.

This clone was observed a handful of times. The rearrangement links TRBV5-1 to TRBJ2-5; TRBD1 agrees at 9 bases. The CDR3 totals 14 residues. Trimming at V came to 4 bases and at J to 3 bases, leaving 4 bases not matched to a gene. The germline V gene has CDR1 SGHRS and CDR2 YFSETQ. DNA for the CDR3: TGCGCCAGCAGCAGGACAGGGGCGAAAGAGACCCAGTACTTC. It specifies CASSRTGAKETQYF.